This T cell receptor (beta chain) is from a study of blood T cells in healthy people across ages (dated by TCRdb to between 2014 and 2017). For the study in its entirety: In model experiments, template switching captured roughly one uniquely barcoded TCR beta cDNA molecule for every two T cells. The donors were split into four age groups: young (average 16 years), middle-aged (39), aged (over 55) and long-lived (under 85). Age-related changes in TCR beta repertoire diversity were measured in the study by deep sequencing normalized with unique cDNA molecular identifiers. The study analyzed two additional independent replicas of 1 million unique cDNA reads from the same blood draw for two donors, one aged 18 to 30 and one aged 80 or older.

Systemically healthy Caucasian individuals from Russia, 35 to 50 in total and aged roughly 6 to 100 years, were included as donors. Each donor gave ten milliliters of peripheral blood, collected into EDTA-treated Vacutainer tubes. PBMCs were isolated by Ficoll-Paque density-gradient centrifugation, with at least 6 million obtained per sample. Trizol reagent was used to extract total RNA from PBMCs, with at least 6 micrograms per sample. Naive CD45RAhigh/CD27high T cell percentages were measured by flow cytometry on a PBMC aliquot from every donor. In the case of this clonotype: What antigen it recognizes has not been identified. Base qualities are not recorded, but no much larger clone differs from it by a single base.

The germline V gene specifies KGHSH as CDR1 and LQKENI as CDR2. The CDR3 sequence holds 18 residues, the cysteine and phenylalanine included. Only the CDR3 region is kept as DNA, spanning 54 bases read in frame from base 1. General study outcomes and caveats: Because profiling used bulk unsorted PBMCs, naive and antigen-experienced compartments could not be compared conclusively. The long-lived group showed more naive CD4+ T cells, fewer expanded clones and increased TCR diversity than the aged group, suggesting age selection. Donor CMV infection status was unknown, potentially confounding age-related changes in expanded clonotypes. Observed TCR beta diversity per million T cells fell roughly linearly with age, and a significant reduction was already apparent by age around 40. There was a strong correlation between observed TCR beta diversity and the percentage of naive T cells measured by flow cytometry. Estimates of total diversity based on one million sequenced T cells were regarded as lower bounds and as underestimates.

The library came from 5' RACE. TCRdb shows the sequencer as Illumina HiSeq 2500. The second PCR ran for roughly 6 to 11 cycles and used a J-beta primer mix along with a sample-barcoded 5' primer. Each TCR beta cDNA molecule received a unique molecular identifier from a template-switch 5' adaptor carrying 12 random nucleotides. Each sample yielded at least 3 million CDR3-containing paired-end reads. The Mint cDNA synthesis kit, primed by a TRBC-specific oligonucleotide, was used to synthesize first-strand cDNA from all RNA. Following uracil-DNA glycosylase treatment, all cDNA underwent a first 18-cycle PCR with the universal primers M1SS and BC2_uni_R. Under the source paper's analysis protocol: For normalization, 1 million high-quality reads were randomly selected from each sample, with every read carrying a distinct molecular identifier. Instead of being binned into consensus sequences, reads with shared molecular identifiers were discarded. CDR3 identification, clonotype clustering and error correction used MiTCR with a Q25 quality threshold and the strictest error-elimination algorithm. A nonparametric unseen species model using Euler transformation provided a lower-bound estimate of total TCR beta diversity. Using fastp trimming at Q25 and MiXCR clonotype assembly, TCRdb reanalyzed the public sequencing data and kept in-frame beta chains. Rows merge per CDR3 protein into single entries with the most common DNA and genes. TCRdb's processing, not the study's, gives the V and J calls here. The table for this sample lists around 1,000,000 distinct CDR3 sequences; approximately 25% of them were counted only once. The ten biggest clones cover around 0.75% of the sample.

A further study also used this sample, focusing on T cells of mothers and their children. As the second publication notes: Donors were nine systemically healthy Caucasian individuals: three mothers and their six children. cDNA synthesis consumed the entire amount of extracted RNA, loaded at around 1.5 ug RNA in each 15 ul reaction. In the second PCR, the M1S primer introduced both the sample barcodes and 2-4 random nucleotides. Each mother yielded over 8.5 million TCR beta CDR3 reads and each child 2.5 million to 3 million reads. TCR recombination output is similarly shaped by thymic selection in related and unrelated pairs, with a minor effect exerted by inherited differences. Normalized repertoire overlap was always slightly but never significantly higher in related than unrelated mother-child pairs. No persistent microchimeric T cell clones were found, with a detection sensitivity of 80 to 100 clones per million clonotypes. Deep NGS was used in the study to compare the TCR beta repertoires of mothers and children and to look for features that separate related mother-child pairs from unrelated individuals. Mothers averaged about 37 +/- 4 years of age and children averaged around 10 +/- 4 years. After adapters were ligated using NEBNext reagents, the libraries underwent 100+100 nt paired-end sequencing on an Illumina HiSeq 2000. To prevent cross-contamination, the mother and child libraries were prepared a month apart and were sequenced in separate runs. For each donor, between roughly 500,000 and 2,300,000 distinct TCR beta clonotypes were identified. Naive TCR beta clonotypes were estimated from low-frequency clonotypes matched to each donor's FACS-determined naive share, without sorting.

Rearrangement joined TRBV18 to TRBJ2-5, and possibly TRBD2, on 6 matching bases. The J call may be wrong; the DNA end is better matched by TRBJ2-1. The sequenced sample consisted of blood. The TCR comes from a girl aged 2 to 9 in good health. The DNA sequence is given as TGTGCCAGCTCAGATTTGAGGGCGCCTAGCGTTATTGGGGATGAGCAGTTCTTC. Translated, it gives CASSDLRAPSVIGDEQFF.